These T cell receptor beta chains were read from a single sample in a study of PD-1 blockade in classical Hodgkin lymphoma. The assay was immunoSEQ multiplex PCR, and TCRdb's table has in-frame clones only and misses some. The table has 45,000 to 60,000 clones, roughly 91% seen once. Sequencing used peripheral blood mononuclear cells (PBMCs). The receptors were sampled from a human donor with classical Hodgkin lymphoma. Both conserved end residues are part of each CDR3. D genes are given only for firm matches. The size field is filled for only some rows; it gives once, few, many or a size class.

D gene	clone size	V gene	J gene	CDR3 protein	CDR3 DNA
-	-	TRBV7-9	TRBJ2-7	CASIGDFDSYEQYF	TGTGCCAGCATCGGGGACTTCGACTCTTACGAGCAGTACTTC
-	-	TRBV9	TRBJ2-3	CASSLSGSEVDTQYF	TGTGCCAGCAGCCTTTCGGGGAGCGAGGTAGATACGCAGTATTTT
-	-	TRBV19	TRBJ2-5	CASTAGLLETQYF	TGTGCCAGCACTGCGGGGTTGTTAGAGACCCAGTACTTC
TRBD1	-	TRBV10-1	TRBJ2-3	CASGSRDRGPDTQYF	TGCGCCAGCGGATCCAGGGACAGGGGACCAGATACGCAGTATTTT
-	-	TRBV23-1	TRBJ2-7	CASSPSYNYEQYF	TGCGCCAGCAGTCCCTCTTACAATTACGAGCAGTACTTC
-	-	TRBV28	TRBJ1-5	CASSSPGGNQPQHF	TGTGCCAGCAGTTCCCCGGGGGGTAATCAGCCCCAGCATTTT
TRBD2	-	TRBV9	TRBJ2-3	CASSIQRGHTDTQYF	TGTGCCAGCAGCATCCAGCGGGGTCACACAGATACGCAGTATTTT
-	-	TRBV4-1	TRBJ2-5	CASSLGSQETQYF	TGCGCCAGCAGCCTCGGATCACAAGAGACCCAGTACTTC
TRBD2	-	TRBV4-1	TRBJ2-1	CASSFETSGPYNEQFF	TGCGCCAGCAGTTTTGAGACTAGCGGGCCATACAATGAGCAGTTCTTC
TRBD1	-	TRBV10-1	TRBJ1-2	CASSRDRATGYTF	TGCGCCAGCAGTCGCGACAGGGCGACTGGCTACACCTTC
-	-	TRBV13	TRBJ2-1	CASSAGTTSEQFF	TGTGCCAGCAGCGCAGGGACCACTTCTGAGCAGTTCTTC
-	-	TRBV28	TRBJ1-5	CASTYRFPSNQPQHF	TGTGCCAGCACCTACAGATTTCCTAGCAATCAGCCCCAGCATTTT
TRBD1	-	TRBV4-2	TRBJ1-1	CASSHGQGAGTEAFF	TGTGCCAGCAGCCATGGACAGGGGGCTGGCACTGAAGCTTTCTTT
TRBD2	-	TRBV6-1	TRBJ2-1	CASSERAGDYNEQFF	TGTGCCAGCAGTGAACGAGCGGGGGATTACAATGAGCAGTTCTTC
-	few	TRBV4-2	TRBJ2-7	CASSQEATAYEQYF	TGTGCCAGCAGCCAAGAAGCGACTGCCTACGAGCAGTACTTC
-	-	TRBV28	TRBJ2-3	CASSSGRPDTQYF	TGTGCCAGCAGTTCCGGCAGACCAGATACGCAGTATTTT
-	-	TRBV7-3	TRBJ2-1	CASSLDSAEQFF	TGTGCCAGCAGCTTAGACTCTGCTGAGCAGTTCTTC